The rows below give T cell receptor beta chains drawn from one sample of a study of blood T cells in healthy people across ages. One entry per CDR3 protein results from TCRdb running MiXCR on the 5' RACE reads. Of some 1,800,000 distinct CDR3 sequences in the sample, 35% to 50% were seen once. The sequencing input was blood. The receptors originated from a human donor in good health. The CDR3 runs from the conserved cysteine through the conserved F or W. D genes are given only for firm matches. Rows may omit the clone size; those that give it use once, few, many or a size class.

size: few
J: TRBJ1-4
V: TRBV20-1
D: TRBD1
CDR3: CSARDRRTGVEKLFF
DNA: TGCAGTGCTAGAGATAGGAGGACAGGGGTTGAAAAACTGTTTTTT

size: few
J: TRBJ2-7
V: TRBV20-1
D: .
CDR3: CSARNYQGSYEQYF
DNA: TGCAGTGCTAGAAATTACCAGGGAAGCTACGAGCAGTACTTC

size: .
J: TRBJ1-2
V: TRBV7-2
D: TRBD1
CDR3: CASSLVGAGTGAGYTF
DNA: TGTGCCAGCAGCTTAGTGGGAGCCGGGACAGGAGCTGGCTACACCTTC

size: .
J: TRBJ2-5
V: TRBV21-1
D: .
CDR3: CASSKSGTQETQYF
DNA: TGTGCCAGCAGCAAATCAGGCACCCAAGAGACCCAGTACTTC

size: many
J: TRBJ2-1
V: TRBV7-9
D: .
CDR3: CASSSVINEQFF
DNA: TGTGCCAGCAGCTCGGTAATCAATGAGCAGTTCTTC

size: .
J: TRBJ1-6
V: TRBV5-1
D: .
CDR3: CASRWEASPLHF
DNA: TGCGCCAGCAGATGGGAGGCTTCACCCCTCCACTTT

size: few
J: TRBJ1-2
V: TRBV7-2
D: TRBD1
CDR3: CASSMGQYGYTF
DNA: TGTGCCAGCAGCATGGGACAGTATGGCTACACCTTC

size: .
J: TRBJ2-1
V: TRBV7-2
D: .
CDR3: CASGGRGNEQFF
DNA: TGTGCCAGCGGGGGTCGGGGTAATGAGCAGTTCTTC

size: .
J: TRBJ2-2
V: TRBV7-9
D: .
CDR3: CASSLADRPNTGELFF
DNA: TGTGCCAGCAGCTTAGCGGACAGACCGAACACCGGGGAGCTGTTTTTT

size: .
J: TRBJ2-3
V: TRBV25-1
D: TRBD1
CDR3: CASSEWLGGADTQYF
DNA: TGTGCCAGCAGTGAATGGCTAGGGGGCGCAGATACGCAGTATTTT

size: many
J: TRBJ2-1
V: TRBV20-1
D: TRBD1
CDR3: CSANPDRGLYNEQFF
DNA: TGCAGTGCGAACCCGGACAGGGGGCTCTACAATGAGCAGTTCTTC

size: .
J: TRBJ1-5
V: TRBV7-8
D: .
CDR3: CAAGGGGNQLQHF
DNA: TGTGCCGCCGGGGGTGGGGGCAATCAGCTCCAGCATTTT

size: few
J: TRBJ1-2
V: TRBV7-2
D: .
CDR3: CASSLDAVGRNYGYTF
DNA: TGTGCCAGCAGCTTAGATGCGGTGGGCAGAAACTATGGCTACACCTTC

size: .
J: TRBJ1-2
V: TRBV28
D: .
CDR3: CASSVDRDGLYGYTF
DNA: TGTGCCAGCAGTGTAGACCGGGACGGGCTCTATGGCTACACCTTC

size: .
J: TRBJ2-7
V: TRBV29-1
D: .
CDR3: CSASEGGYEQYF
DNA: TGCAGCGCCTCCGAGGGTGGGTACGAGCAGTACTTC

size: .
J: TRBJ2-4
V: TRBV6-1
D: TRBD1
CDR3: CASREQGIDIQYF
DNA: TGTGCCAGCAGGGAACAGGGGATAGACATTCAGTACTTC

size: .
J: TRBJ2-1
V: TRBV18
D: .
CDR3: CASSPTTEFMYNEQFF
DNA: TGTGCCAGCTCACCAACCACAGAATTTATGTACAATGAGCAGTTCTTC

size: few
J: TRBJ2-1
V: TRBV7-2
D: .
CDR3: CASSFQVSFGNEQFF
DNA: TGTGCCAGCAGCTTCCAGGTTTCTTTTGGCAATGAGCAGTTCTTC